This TCR beta chain was recovered during a study of blood T cell repertoires in COVID-19. About the research overall: Both acute and convalescent COVID-19 samples were obtained from the United States, Italy and Spain. From T cells, B-cell-depleted T cells, or PBMCs came the material, which was cDNA or gDNA.

How the authors handled the data: For nucleated cells, counts were estimated from reference gene primer amplification. Generated by immunoSEQ multiplex PCR, the TCRdb table keeps only in-frame clones and is missing some. The D gene and trimming were derived from the DNA, and the V and J assignments and clone size from that table. Here the sample spans under 100,000 clones, approximately 88% being singletons. V was cut by 5 bases and J by 2 bases, with 12 bases left in between. The germline gives CDR1 LNHDA, CDR2 SQIVND (reference sequence). The CDR3 has 14 amino acids. Sequenced input: peripheral blood. This receptor was identified in a woman aged 70-85 years with acute or convalescent COVID-19. The chain uses TRBV19 and TRBJ1-2, with a tentative D call TRBD1 (6 bases). CDR3 protein: CASSPTGINYGYTF. The CDR3 DNA sequence: TGTGCCAGTAGTCCCACAGGGATAAACTATGGCTACACCTTC.